Presented here are 16 T cell receptor beta chains from one specimen sequenced in a study of blood T cells in healthy people across ages. Combining a sample-barcoded 5' primer with a J-beta primer mix, a second PCR ran for roughly 6 to 12 cycles. TCRdb re-called the 5' RACE reads through MiXCR, storing one row per CDR3 protein. The data hold 750,000 to 1,000,000 distinct CDR3 sequences, with roughly 28% observed a single time. In addition, the sample was reused for a study of T cells of mothers and their children.

The sample consisted of blood. All receptors derive from a woman in her thirties or forties in good health.

The chain has TRBV20-1 and TRBJ1-5, with D tentatively TRBD1 (6 bases). CDR1 and CDR2 from the germline V gene are DFQATT and SNEGSKA (reference sequence). This CDR3 spans 15 amino acids. V was clipped by 2 bases and J by 3 bases, with 14 bases between them. The CDR3 reads CSARKGGGPNQPQHF. In DNA form, the CDR3 reads TGCAGTGCTAGAAAAGGGGGGGGTCCCAATCAGCCCCAGCATTTT.

The chain is built from TRBV5-1 and TRBJ1-2; TRBD1 is a possible D gene (6 bases). Trimming stripped 7 bases from V and 9 bases from J, with 16 bases between. This CDR3 comprises 12 residues. Per the germline V gene, CDR1 is SGHRS and CDR2 is YFSETQ. The CDR3 coding sequence is TGCGCCAGCCGGACAGAGAACCATAGCTACACCTTC. This translates into CASRTENHSYTF.

The chain links TRBV25-1 to TRBJ1-1; no definite D call. Germline V gene data show CDR1 as MGHDK and CDR2 as SYGVNS. The CDR3 length is 15 residues. V gave up 3 bases and J gave up 2 bases, with 13 bases separating them. Written as DNA, the CDR3 is TGTGCCAGCAGTGAGAGGGCAGACCCTAACACTGAAGCTTTCTTT. Translation gives CASSERADPNTEAFF.

This clonotype has more than one count but fewer than ten. V gene TRBV7-3 combines with J gene TRBJ2-7, with a weak D call TRBD1 (8 bases). V was cut by 5 bases and J by 2 bases, with 16 bases left in between. The germline gives CDR1 SGHTA, CDR2 FQGTGA. The CDR3 covers 15 residues. CDR3 nucleotide sequence: TGTGCCAGCAGCCTACAGGGGGGGGACGCCTACGAGCAGTACTTC. Its translation: CASSLQGGDAYEQYF.

In this sample, this clonotype turned up many times. The J gene is TRBJ1-2, the V gene TRBV6-5; no clear D. The CDR3 sequence is 13 residues long. With 6 bases removed from V and 6 bases from J, the gap between germline ends came to 14 bases. Germline loops: CDR1 MNHEY, CDR2 SVGAGI. CDR3 sequence reads: CASSPSGRNGYTF. CDR3 sequence (DNA): TGTGCCAGCAGCCCTTCGGGCCGCAATGGCTACACCTTC.

Notes on this clonotype: A single base separates this from a much larger clone, so it may be a read error. The V gene is TRBV20-1, the J gene TRBJ1-2, with D unresolved. Germline V CDR1 and CDR2: DFQATT, SNEGSKA (reference sequence). The CDR3 runs to 11 residues. The CDR3 DNA reads TGCGGTGCTAGAGGAGTAGGTGGCTACACCTTC. Its protein is CGARGVGGYTF.

The V and J genes are TRBV12-3 or TRBV12-4 and TRBJ2-5, with D unresolved. The CDR3 extends over 12 amino acids. The V gene lost 7 bases and the J gene lost 1 base, with 7 bases spanning the gap. The CDR3 here is CASTLTQETQYF. As DNA, the CDR3 is TGTGCCAGCACCCTTACCCAAGAGACCCAGTACTTC.

Ten or more counts support this clonotype. One end of the junction fails to match germline, which may point to a read error. The CDR3 sequence: CASSLGGPGNTIYF. DNA for the CDR3: TGTGCCAGCAGTTTAGGAGGCCCTGGAAACACCATATATTTT. The V call is TRBV7-2, the J call TRBJ1-3; no definite D call. Germline V gives CDR1 SGHTA, CDR2 FQGNSA. CDR3 length equals 14 residues.

This clonotype turned up a few times. V and J are TRBV29-1 and TRBJ1-1; 8 bases fit TRBD1. Per germline, CDR1 SQVTM and CDR2 ANQGSEA. V was clipped by 7 bases and J by 4 bases; unmatched bases: 14. The CDR3 is 15 amino acids. The CDR3: CSATPPADRGTEAFF. The CDR3 nucleotides read TGCAGCGCTACACCGCCAGCCGACAGGGGCACTGAAGCTTTCTTT.

This chain connects TRBV6-1 to TRBJ1-2; TRBD1 might be the D (6 bases). The CDR3 extends over 15 amino acids. Per the germline V gene, CDR1 is MNHNS and CDR2 is SASEGT. V lost 0 bases and J 8 bases, leaving 16 bases between the germline ends. CDR3 amino acids: CASSEAGRGLYGYTF. CDR3 bases: TGTGCCAGCAGTGAAGCAGGTCGGGGGCTCTACGGCTACACCTTC.

This chain links TRBV2 with TRBJ1-6; unclear D gene. Germline V gene lookup returns CDR1 SNHLY and CDR2 FYNNEI. Deletions cut 1 base from V and 7 bases from J, with 8 bases between. CDR3 length: 14 amino acids. The CDR3 spells CASSEGIWNSPLHF. The CDR3, as DNA: TGTGCCAGCAGTGAAGGAATCTGGAATTCACCCCTCCACTTT. The full variable domain, in which reference TRBV2 and TRBJ1-6 provide the parts outside the CDR3, is EPEVTQTPSHQVTQMGQEVILRCVPISNHLYFYWYRQILGQKVEFLVSFYNNEISEKSEIFDDQFSVERPDGSNFTLKIRSTKLEDSAMYFCASSEGIWNSPLHFGNGTRLTVT.

This clonotype appeared many times. This chain joins TRBV5-1 and TRBJ2-1; D not certain. Per germline, CDR1 SGHRS and CDR2 YFSETQ. Trimming removed 2 bases at V and 6 bases at J, with 12 bases between. CDR3 length: 14 residues. The chain's CDR3 is CASSLSGTVNEQFF. For the CDR3, the DNA is TGCGCCAGCAGCTTATCCGGTACAGTCAATGAGCAGTTCTTC. The full variable domain, its missing parts supplied by reference TRBV5-1 and TRBJ2-1, is KAGVTQTPRYLIKTRGQQVTLSCSPISGHRSVSWYQQTPGQGLQFLFEYFSETQRNKGNFPGRFSGRQFSNSRSEMNVSTLELGDSALYLCASSLSGTVNEQFFGPGTRLTVL.

The chain joins TRBV7-9 to TRBJ1-5; D unresolved. Germline V gene lookup returns CDR1 SEHNR and CDR2 FQNEAQ (reference sequence). V was shortened by 1 base and J by 10 bases, with 14 bases between the two germline ends. This CDR3 has 14 amino acids. Here the CDR3 reads CASSLELGEGPQHF. Here the CDR3 DNA reads TGTGCCAGCAGCTTAGAGTTGGGCGAAGGACCCCAGCATTTT.

This chain's CDR3 is CASKMQGGNTEAFF. The DNA for the CDR3 is TGTGCCAGCAAGATGCAGGGAGGGAACACTGAAGCTTTCTTT. The chain carries TRBV12-3 or TRBV12-4 and TRBJ1-1; tentatively, D is TRBD1 (5 bases). V dropped 7 bases and J dropped 1 base, with 13 bases sitting between them. The CDR3 is 14 residues long.

This clonotype was seen a handful of times. The V and J genes are TRBV5-1 and TRBJ2-3; 8 bases line up with TRBD1. Germline CDR1 SGHRS, CDR2 YFSETQ. Trimming removed 0 bases from V and 0 bases from J; junction bases left unmatched: 3. The CDR3 covers 16 residues. The CDR3 nucleotides are TGCGCCAGCAGCTTGGAGGGACAGGCAAGCACAGATACGCAGTATTTT. This translates into CASSLEGQASTDTQYF.

About this clonotype: One end of the junction fails to match germline, which may point to a read error. CDR3 nucleotides: TGTGTCAGCAGCTTAGGGCAGCTCAATCAGCCCCAGCATTTT. Protein: CVSSLGQLNQPQHF. The chain carries TRBV7-8 and TRBJ1-5; D ambiguous. The CDR3 has 14 residues. Germline CDR1 and CDR2: SGHVS and FQNEAQ.